This is a list of T cell receptor beta chains from one sample in a study of blood T cells in healthy people across ages. TCRdb re-called the 5' RACE reads through MiXCR, storing one row per CDR3 protein. This sample has around 1,600,000 distinct CDR3 sequences, with roughly two fifths found just once. Sequencing was carried out using blood. Source of these receptors: a woman aged 18 to 35 in good health. Both conserved end residues are part of each CDR3.

V gene	CDR3 length	J gene	CDR3 protein
TRBV10-3	17	TRBJ1-4	CAISADQDRGLGEKLFF
TRBV4-3	14	TRBJ2-7	CASSPIAFIVEQYF
TRBV5-1	14	TRBJ1-2	CASSWDRGSYGYTF
TRBV10-3	13	TRBJ2-1	CAISPGQPMEQFF
TRBV2	12	TRBJ1-2	CAQQSGNYGYTF
TRBV14	12	TRBJ2-1	CASSPHDNEQFF
TRBV5-1	14	TRBJ2-5	CASTADSYQETQYF
TRBV20-1	15	TRBJ2-1	CSAPKLRGAYNEQFF
TRBV20-1	14	TRBJ1-2	CGASRQGAGYGYTF
TRBV4-2	18	TRBJ1-5	CASSQDGRQGFNNQPQHF
TRBV20-1	14	TRBJ1-4	CGARKGNPNEKLFF
TRBV9	17	TRBJ2-7	CASSAQQGSLHSYEQYF
TRBV10-3	14	TRBJ1-5	CAISATSSNQPQHF
TRBV4-1	16	TRBJ1-2	CASSPGGAPENYGYTF
TRBV12-3/TRBV12-4	13	TRBJ2-1	CASSPAYYNEQFF
TRBV27	15	TRBJ2-7	CASNSLAGGAYEQYF
TRBV5-5	16	TRBJ2-1	CASSLAGTSLYNEQFF
TRBV30	13	TRBJ1-4	CAWSVGAWGKLFF
TRBV7-6	14	TRBJ2-7	CASSARDRDHEQYF
TRBV3-1	17	TRBJ2-5	CASSQLLRISYQETQYF
TRBV6-2/TRBV6-3	14	TRBJ2-7	CASSYLSSVYEQYF
TRBV4-1	17	TRBJ1-6	CASSQGAGRRWNSPLHF
TRBV7-2	15	TRBJ2-3	CASSLGGGQTDTQYF
TRBV5-1	14	TRBJ2-1	CASSASGRDNEQFF
TRBV10-3	13	TRBJ2-7	CAISESAQREQYF
TRBV6-6	11	TRBJ2-4	CASSPRNIQYF
TRBV27	15	TRBJ2-7	CASSSQVGRTYEQYF
TRBV4-1	16	TRBJ2-3	CASSQDLDGFTDTQYF
TRBV18	12	NA	CASSPNVDEQYF
TRBV7-9	15	TRBJ2-1	CASHAWTSGYNEQFF